Detailed here is one T cell receptor beta chain. Its antigen remains unknown. This specimen belongs to a study of T cells expressing NK-cell markers. General study results and limits: Dominant NKG2C+ clonotypes were found to form roughly 1.0-7.5% of CD8+ T cells in several donors. Leadership of the CD3+CD56-NKG2C+ fraction also belonged to these clonotypes in several donors. Expanded clones of NKG2C+ T cells had an unclear HCMV specificity.

From germline, CDR1 is MGHRA and CDR2 YSYEKL. CDR3 length: 15 amino acids. Production of TCR beta cDNA relied on 5'RACE template switching with UMIs. TCRdb re-called the 5' RACE reads, yielding one record per CDR3 amino acid sequence without DNA. The data include fewer than 400,000 distinct CDR3 sequences; the top ten clones carry approximately 12%. Specimen: blood T cells: a sorted CD56 or NKG2C T cell subset, CD4+ or CD8+ T cells, or bulk PBMC T cells (not recorded which). The V call is TRBV4-1, the J call TRBJ1-2. The source of this sequence is a woman aged 45 to 65 in good health. The CDR3 protein is CASSPGLASAYGYTF.